These T cell receptor beta chains were read from a single sample in a study of blood T cell repertoires in COVID-19. Only in-frame clones appear in the TCRdb table, and some are missing; sequencing was by immunoSEQ multiplex PCR. The sample yields around 150,000 clones, about nine tenths seen once. What was sequenced was peripheral blood. The receptors here all came from a man in his fifties with active or convalescent COVID-19. Both conserved end residues are trimmed from each CDR3. D genes are given only for firm matches.

TRBD1	TRBV28	TRBJ1-1	ASRGRTGLNTEAF
-	TRBV20-1	TRBJ2-7	SASGQGTSYEQY
TRBD1	TRBV19	TRBJ2-7	ASSRLGTGPYEQY
TRBD2	TRBV15	TRBJ2-5	ATSKQGTQRGETQY
TRBD1	TRBV5-5	TRBJ2-7	ASSLSGTGVYEQY
TRBD1	TRBV4-2	TRBJ1-2	ASSQRTGGDNYGYT
TRBD1	TRBV11-2	TRBJ2-1	ASSLGQSNEQF
-	TRBV29-1	TRBJ2-2	SVEDRGTTGELF
-	TRBV18	TRBJ2-2	ASSPGGKDTGELF
-	TRBV6-5	TRBJ1-4	ASSRTAINEKLF
TRBD1	TRBV6-6	TRBJ1-4	ASSNLDRGGEKLF
TRBD2	TRBV12-5	TRBJ2-1	ASGLVGLAGGNNEQF
TRBD1	TRBV10-3	TRBJ2-7	AISDQGGQGALEQY
TRBD1	TRBV7-7	TRBJ2-3	ASSAGQGTDTQY
-	TRBV5-4	TRBJ2-5	ASSSFGGRETQY
-	TRBV7-2	TRBJ1-1	ASSLSQTAPEAF
TRBD1	TRBV7-2	TRBJ2-5	ASTVRGPQETQY
-	TRBV7-2	TRBJ1-5	ASSPLGARNQPQH
TRBD1	TRBV9	TRBJ1-1	ASSPRTGTEAF
-	TRBV5-5	TRBJ1-4	ASSNLMGRGPYEKLF
-	TRBV20-1	TRBJ2-3	SASSGRDTDTQY
-	TRBV2	TRBJ1-5	ASTLSGGARQPQH
-	TRBV3-1/TRBV3-2	TRBJ2-4	ASSQDWGRLPTIQY
-	TRBV6-5	TRBJ2-2	ASTAGATNTGELF
-	TRBV19	TRBJ1-1	ASGKGENTEAF
TRBD1	TRBV5-5	TRBJ2-7	ASSPSPGQSYEQY
-	TRBV28	TRBJ1-5	ASRPPTGRTSNQPQH
TRBD1	TRBV3-1/TRBV3-2	TRBJ1-1	ASSRTGGAGTEAF
-	TRBV18	TRBJ2-5	ASSPPGKETQY
-	TRBV28	TRBJ2-5	ASSSIADLQETQY
TRBD1	TRBV28	TRBJ1-1	ASSVLRGLTEAF
-	TRBV18	TRBJ2-1	ASSRSGSSYNEQF
-	TRBV4-1	TRBJ2-4	ASSQEAAKNIQY
TRBD1	TRBV27	TRBJ1-3	ASSLRGPVGNTIY
-	TRBV6-5	TRBJ1-5	ASSSTAYQPQH
-	TRBV14	TRBJ1-6	ASSLTGNSPLH
TRBD1	TRBV19	TRBJ2-7	ASSKGQGASEQY